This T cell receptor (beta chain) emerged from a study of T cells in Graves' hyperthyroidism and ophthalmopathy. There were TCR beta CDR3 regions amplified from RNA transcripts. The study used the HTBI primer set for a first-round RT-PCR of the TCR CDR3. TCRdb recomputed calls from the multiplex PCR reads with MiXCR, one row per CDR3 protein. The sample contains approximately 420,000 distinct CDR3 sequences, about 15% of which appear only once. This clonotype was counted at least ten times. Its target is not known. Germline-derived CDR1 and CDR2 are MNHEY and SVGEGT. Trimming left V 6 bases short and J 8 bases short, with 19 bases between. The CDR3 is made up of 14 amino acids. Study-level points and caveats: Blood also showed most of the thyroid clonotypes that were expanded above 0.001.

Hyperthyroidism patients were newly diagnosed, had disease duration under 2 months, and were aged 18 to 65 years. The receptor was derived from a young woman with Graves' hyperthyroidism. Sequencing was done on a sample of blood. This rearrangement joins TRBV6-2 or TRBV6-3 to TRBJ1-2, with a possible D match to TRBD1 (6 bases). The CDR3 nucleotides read TGTGCCAGCAGCCCTACCGGTCAGGGGCGAGGCTACACCTTC. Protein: CASSPTGQGRGYTF.